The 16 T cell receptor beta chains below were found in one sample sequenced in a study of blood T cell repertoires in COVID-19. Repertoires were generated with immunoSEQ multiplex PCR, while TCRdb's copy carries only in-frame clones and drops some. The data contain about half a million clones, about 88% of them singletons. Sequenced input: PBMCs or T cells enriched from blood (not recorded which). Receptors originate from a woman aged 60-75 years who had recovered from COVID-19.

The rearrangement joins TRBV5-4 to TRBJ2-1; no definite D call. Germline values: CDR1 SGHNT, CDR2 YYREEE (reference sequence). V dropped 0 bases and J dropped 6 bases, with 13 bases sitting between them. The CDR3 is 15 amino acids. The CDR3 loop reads CASSLDSTVGNEQFF. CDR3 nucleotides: TGTGCCAGCAGCTTGGACAGTACGGTGGGCAATGAGCAGTTCTTC.

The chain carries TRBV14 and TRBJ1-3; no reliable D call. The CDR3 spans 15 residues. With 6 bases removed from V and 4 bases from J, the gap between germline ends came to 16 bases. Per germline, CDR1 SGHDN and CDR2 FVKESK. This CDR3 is CASSRSRDGGNTIYF. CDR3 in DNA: TGTGCCAGCAGTCGTTCACGTGACGGGGGAAACACCATATATTTT.

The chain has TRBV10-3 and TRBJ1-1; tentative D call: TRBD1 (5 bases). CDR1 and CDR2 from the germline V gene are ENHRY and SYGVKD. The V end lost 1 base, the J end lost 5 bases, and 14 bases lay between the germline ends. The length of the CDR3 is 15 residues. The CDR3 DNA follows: TGTGCCATCAGTGAGTATTTAGCAGGACAAACTGAAGCTTTCTTT. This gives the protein CAISEYLAGQTEAFF.

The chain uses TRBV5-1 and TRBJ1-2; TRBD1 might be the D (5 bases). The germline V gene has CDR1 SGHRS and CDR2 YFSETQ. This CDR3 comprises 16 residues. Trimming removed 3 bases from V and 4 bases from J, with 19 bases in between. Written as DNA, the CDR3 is TGCGCCAGCAGCTCGGTCCCCAGGGTTTTCGGCTATGGCTACACCTTC. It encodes CASSSVPRVFGYGYTF. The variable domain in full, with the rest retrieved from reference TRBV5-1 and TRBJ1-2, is KAGVTQTPRYLIKTRGQQVTLSCSPISGHRSVSWYQQTPGQGLQFLFEYFSETQRNKGNFPGRFSGRQFSNSRSEMNVSTLELGDSALYLCASSSVPRVFGYGYTFGSGTRLTVV.

CDR3 amino acids: CASSQVSGVGYGYTF. CDR3 sequence (DNA): TGCGCCAGCAGCCAAGTGTCAGGGGTTGGCTATGGCTACACCTTC. The rearrangement joins TRBV4-1 to TRBJ1-2; tentatively, D is TRBD1 (6 bases). Germline values: CDR1 MGHRA, CDR2 YSYEKL. Deletions cut 1 base from V and 4 bases from J, with 13 bases between. The CDR3 runs 15 residues.

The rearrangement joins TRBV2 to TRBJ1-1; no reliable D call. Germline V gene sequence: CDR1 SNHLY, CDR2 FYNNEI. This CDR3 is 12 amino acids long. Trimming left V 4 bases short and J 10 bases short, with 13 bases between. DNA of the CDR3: TGTGCCAGCAGTGTCAAGCCTGTCGGAGCTTTCTTT. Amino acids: CASSVKPVGAFF.

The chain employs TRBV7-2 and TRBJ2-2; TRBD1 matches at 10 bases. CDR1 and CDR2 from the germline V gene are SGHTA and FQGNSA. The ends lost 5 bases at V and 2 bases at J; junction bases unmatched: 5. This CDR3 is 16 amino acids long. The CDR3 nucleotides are TGTGCCAGCAGCGGCCGGACAGGGGGAAACACCGGGGAGCTGTTTTTT. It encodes CASSGRTGGNTGELFF.

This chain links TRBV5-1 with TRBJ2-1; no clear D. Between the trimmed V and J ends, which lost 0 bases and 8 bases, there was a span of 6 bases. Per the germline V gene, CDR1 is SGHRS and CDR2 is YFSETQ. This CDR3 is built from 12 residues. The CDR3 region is CASSLVADEQFF. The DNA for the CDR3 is TGCGCCAGCAGCTTGGTGGCGGATGAGCAGTTCTTC.

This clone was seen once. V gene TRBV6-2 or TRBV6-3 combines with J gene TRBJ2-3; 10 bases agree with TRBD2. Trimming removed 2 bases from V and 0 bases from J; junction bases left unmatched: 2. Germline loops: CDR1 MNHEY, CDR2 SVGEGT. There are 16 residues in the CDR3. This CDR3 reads CASSYSSGGSTDTQYF. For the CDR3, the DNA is TGTGCCAGCAGTTACAGTAGCGGGGGGAGCACAGATACGCAGTATTTT.

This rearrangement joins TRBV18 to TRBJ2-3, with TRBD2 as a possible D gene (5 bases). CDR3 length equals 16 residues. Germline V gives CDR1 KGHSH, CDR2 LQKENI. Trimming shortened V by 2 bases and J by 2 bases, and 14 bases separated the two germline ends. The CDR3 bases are TGTGCCAGCTCACCATCCGGGGTAGCAAACACAGATACGCAGTATTTT. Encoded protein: CASSPSGVANTDTQYF.

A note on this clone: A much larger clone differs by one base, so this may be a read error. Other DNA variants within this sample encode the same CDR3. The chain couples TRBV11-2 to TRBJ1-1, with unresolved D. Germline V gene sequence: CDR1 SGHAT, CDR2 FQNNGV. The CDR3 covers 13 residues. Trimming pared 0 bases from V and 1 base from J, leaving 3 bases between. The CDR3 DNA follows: TGTGCCAGCAGCTTAGACAGGAACACTGAAGCTTTCTTT. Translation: CASSLDRNTEAFF.

CDR3 region: CASGLVWEGKTQYF. The CDR3 DNA is TGTGCTAGTGGTTTGGTATGGGAGGGTAAGACCCAGTACTTC. V is TRBV12-5 and J is TRBJ2-5; 7 bases are a match to TRBD2. Germline assignment: CDR1 LGHNT and CDR2 FRNRAP. V trimming: 0 bases; J trimming: 6 bases; junction bases outside the gene matches: 4. CDR3 length: 14 residues.

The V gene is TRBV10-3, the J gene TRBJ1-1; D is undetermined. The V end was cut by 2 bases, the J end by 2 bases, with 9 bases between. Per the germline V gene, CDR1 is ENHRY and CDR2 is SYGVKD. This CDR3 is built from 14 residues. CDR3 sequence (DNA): TGTGCCATCAGTGAGACTGCATTAAACACTGAAGCTTTCTTT. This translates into CAISETALNTEAFF.

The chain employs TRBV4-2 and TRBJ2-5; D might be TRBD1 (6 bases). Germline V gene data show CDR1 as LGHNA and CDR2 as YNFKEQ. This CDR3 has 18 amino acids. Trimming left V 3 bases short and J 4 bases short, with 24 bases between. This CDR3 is CASSQITGTPDPRETQYF. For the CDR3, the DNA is TGTGCCAGCAGCCAGATTACCGGGACACCTGACCCAAGAGAGACCCAGTACTTC.

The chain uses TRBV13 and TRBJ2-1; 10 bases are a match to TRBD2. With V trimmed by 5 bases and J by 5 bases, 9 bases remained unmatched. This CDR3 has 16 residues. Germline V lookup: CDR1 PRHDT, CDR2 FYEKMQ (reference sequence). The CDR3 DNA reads TGTGCCAGCAGCACAACCAGCGGGGGGGCCCACAATGAGCAGTTCTTC. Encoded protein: CASSTTSGGAHNEQFF.

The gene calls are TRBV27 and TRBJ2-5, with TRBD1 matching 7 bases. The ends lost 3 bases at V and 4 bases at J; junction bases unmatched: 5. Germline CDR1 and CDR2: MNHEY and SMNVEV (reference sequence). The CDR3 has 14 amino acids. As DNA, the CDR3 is TGTGCCAGCAGTTTCCTCAGGGGGTCAGAGACCCAGTACTTC. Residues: CASSFLRGSETQYF.